This TCR beta chain is drawn from a study of shared clonotypes between healthy human individuals. As handled by the study authors: ImmunoSEQ gave junction-only sequences without quality scores, so filtering differed. Clones were read by immunoSEQ multiplex PCR, and TCRdb kept only the in-frame ones, dropping some. V, J and clone size reflect that table, while D and trimming were determined from the DNA. Among over 800,000 clones listed, 90% to 95% were seen once. The germline V gene encodes CDR1 SEHNR and CDR2 FQNEAQ (reference sequence). This CDR3 region has 15 residues. Trimming cost V 4 bases and J 2 bases; bases outside gene matches: 6. Naive CD8 cells lacked CD45RO and underwent positive selection for CCR7, leaving out terminally differentiated effector memory CD45RA+ cells. Regarding the study as a whole: The sampled material consisted only of blood, and tissue repertoires are likely to differ. The naive CD4 repertoires of several donors were compared, and approximately 5% of clonotypes were shared.

Turning to this clone: Its antigen is unknown.

This receptor was taken from a man aged 25 to 45 in good health. The chain links TRBV7-9 to TRBJ2-7; 9 bases match TRBD2. Sequenced: naive CD8+ T cells sorted from blood. The DNA for the CDR3 is TGTGCCAGCAGCTCCGCGCGGGAGGGACCCTACGAGCAGTACTTC. Its translation is CASSSAREGPYEQYF.